These T cell receptor beta chains were read from a single sample in a study of radiotherapy plus CTLA-4 blockade in lung cancer. The data were produced by immunoSEQ multiplex PCR, yet TCRdb's version contains in-frame clones alone and is incomplete. The table records roughly 50,000 clones, about 81% of them present only once. Specimen: peripheral blood, collected from a patient treated with radiotherapy plus ipilimumab. These receptors all come from a human donor with non-small cell lung cancer who had stable disease on radiotherapy plus ipilimumab. Each CDR3 is given with its conserved first and last residue. Each record gives: D gene, J gene, V gene, clone size, CDR3 DNA, CDR3 protein. A D gene is named only where the DNA matches it firmly. Size is omitted from some rows. Given values are once, few, many or a class for expanded clones.

TRBD2 | TRBJ2-1 | TRBV30 | few | TGTGCCTGGAGTGGACTAGCGAGGAGGCTATACAATGAGCAGTTCTTC | CAWSGLARRLYNEQFF
- | TRBJ1-2 | TRBV27 | once | TGTGCCAGCAGTGAATTACAGGGACGGGATCGCTATGGCTACACCTTC | CASSELQGRDRYGYTF
TRBD1 | TRBJ1-5 | TRBV19 | few | TGTGCCAGTAGGAGGGACAGGGTTGGTAAACAGCCCCAGCATTTT | CASRRDRVGKQPQHF
- | TRBJ2-4 | TRBV19 | few | TGTGCCAGTAGCAGTCACAGTGACCTAGCCAAAAACATTCAGTACTTC | CASSSHSDLAKNIQYF
- | TRBJ2-1 | TRBV27 | few | TGTGCCAGCAGTTTATCGCTGAGCAATGAGCAGTTCTTC | CASSLSLSNEQFF
- | TRBJ1-1 | TRBV19 | - | TGTGCCAGTAGCCCAGCGGTGGCTCCGAATAGTTGGAACACTGAAGCTTTCTTT | CASSPAVAPNSWNTEAFF
- | TRBJ1-5 | TRBV5-1 | - | TGCGCCAGCAGCTTGGGAGACAGGAGCAATCAGCCCCAGCATTTT | CASSLGDRSNQPQHF
- | TRBJ2-1 | TRBV7-7 | - | TGTGCCAGCAGCCCCGGACTACGGAATGAGCAGTTCTTC | CASSPGLRNEQFF
- | TRBJ2-7 | TRBV27 | - | TGTGCCAGCAGTTTAGTGACCGGGAAGCTGAGCGAGCAGTACTTC | CASSLVTGKLSEQYF
- | TRBJ2-7 | TRBV7-9 | once | TGTGCCAGCAGCTTAGTGTCTAGCAACTACGAGCAGTACTTC | CASSLVSSNYEQYF
- | TRBJ2-2 | TRBV5-1 | few | TGCGCCAGCAGCTGGGGGGGCCCGAACACCGGGGAGCTGTTTTTT | CASSWGGPNTGELFF
- | TRBJ2-7 | TRBV11-2 | few | TGTGCCAGCAGCTTAAACAGGGAAAGCTCCTACGAGCAGTACTTC | CASSLNRESSYEQYF
- | TRBJ1-5 | TRBV21-1 | - | TGTGCCAGCAGTCAAACTATAGCTACATGGCATCATCAGCCCCAGCATTTT | CASSQTIATWHHQPQHF
TRBD1 | TRBJ2-1 | TRBV28 | - | TGTGCCAGCAGTTTATGGGGACAGGGGGCAAACAATGAGCAGTTCTTC | CASSLWGQGANNEQFF
TRBD2 | TRBJ2-1 | TRBV15 | - | TGTGCCACCAGCAGAGGCAGCGGGAGTTACAATGAGCAGTTCTTC | CATSRGSGSYNEQFF
- | TRBJ2-3 | TRBV28 | - | TGTGCCAGCAGTCACAACACAGATACGCAGTATTTT | CASSHNTDTQYF
TRBD1 | TRBJ1-2 | TRBV18 | - | TGTGCCAGCTCACCACCGAACGAGGGGGCGAACTATGGCTACACCTTC | CASSPPNEGANYGYTF